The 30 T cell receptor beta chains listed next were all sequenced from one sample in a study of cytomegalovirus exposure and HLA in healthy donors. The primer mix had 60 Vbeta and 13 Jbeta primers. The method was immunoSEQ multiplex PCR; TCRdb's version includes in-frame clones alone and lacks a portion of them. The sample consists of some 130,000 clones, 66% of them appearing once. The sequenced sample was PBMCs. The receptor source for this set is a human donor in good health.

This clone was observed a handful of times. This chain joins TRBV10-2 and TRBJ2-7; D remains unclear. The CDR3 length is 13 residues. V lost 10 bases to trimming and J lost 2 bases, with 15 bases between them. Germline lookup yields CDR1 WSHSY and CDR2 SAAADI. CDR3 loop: CATSAVATYEQYF. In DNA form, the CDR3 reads TGCGCCACCAGCGCGGTAGCTACCTACGAGCAGTACTTC.

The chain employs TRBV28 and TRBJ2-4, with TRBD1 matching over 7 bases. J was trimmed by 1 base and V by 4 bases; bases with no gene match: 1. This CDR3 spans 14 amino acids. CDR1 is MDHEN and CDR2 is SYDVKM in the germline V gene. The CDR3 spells CASSSGGAKNIQYF. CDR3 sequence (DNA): TGTGCCAGCAGTTCAGGGGGTGCCAAAAACATTCAGTACTTC.

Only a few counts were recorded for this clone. The CDR3 DNA is TGTGCCATCAGTGAGTTGCGGCCGAATGAAAAACTGTTTTTT. Translating gives CAISELRPNEKLFF. This chain joins TRBV10-3 and TRBJ1-4; D remains unclear. From germline, CDR1 is ENHRY and CDR2 SYGVKD. V was cut by 1 base and J by 5 bases, with 8 bases left in between. This CDR3 spans 14 amino acids.

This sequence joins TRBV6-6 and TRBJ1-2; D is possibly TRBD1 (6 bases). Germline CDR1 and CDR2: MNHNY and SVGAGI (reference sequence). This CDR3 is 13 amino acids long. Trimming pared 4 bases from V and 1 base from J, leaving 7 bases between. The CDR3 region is CASSLDSNYGYTF. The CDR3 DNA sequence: TGTGCCAGCAGTTTGGACAGTAACTATGGCTACACCTTC.

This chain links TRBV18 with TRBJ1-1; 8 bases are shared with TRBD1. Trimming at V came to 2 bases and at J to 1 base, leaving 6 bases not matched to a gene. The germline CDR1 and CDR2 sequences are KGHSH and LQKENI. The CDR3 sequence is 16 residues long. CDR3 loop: CASSPGGQGRNTEAFF. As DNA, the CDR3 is TGTGCCAGCTCACCAGGCGGACAGGGAAGGAACACTGAAGCTTTCTTT. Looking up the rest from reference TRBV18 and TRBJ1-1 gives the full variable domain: NAGVMQNPRHLVRRRGQEARLRCSPMKGHSHVYWYRQLPEEGLKFMVYLQKENIIDESGMPKERFSAEFPKEGPSILRIQQVVRGDSAAYFCASSPGGQGRNTEAFFGQGTRLTVV.

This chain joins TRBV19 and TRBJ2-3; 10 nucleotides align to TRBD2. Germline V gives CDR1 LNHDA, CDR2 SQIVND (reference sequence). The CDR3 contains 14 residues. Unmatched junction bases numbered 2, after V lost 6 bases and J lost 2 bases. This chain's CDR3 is CASRAGGITDTQYF. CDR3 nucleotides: TGTGCCAGTAGAGCGGGGGGGATCACAGATACGCAGTATTTT.

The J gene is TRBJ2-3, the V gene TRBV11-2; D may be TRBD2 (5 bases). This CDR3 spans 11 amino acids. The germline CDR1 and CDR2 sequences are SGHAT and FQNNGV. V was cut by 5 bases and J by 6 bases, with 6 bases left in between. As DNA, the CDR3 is TGTGCCAGCAGCCCGGGGGATACGCAGTATTTT. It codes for CASSPGDTQYF.

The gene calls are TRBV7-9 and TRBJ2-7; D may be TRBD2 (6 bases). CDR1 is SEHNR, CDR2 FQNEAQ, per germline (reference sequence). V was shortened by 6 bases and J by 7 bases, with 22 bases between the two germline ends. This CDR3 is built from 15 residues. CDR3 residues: CASRKPGTSVWEQYF. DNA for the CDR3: TGTGCCAGCAGAAAGCCCGGGACTTCCGTCTGGGAGCAGTACTTC. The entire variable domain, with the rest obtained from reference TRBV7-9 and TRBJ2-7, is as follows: DTGVSQNPRHKITKRGQNVTFRCDPISEHNRLYWYRQTLGQGPEFLTYFQNEAQLEKSRLLSDRFSAERPKGSFSTLEIQRTEQGDSAMYLCASRKPGTSVWEQYFGPGTRLTVT.

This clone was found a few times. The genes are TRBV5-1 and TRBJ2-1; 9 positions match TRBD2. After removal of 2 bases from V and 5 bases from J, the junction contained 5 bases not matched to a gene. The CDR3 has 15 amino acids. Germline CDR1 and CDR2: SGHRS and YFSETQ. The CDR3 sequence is CASSFGSGGNNEQFF. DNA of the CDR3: TGCGCCAGCAGCTTTGGTAGCGGGGGCAACAATGAGCAGTTCTTC.

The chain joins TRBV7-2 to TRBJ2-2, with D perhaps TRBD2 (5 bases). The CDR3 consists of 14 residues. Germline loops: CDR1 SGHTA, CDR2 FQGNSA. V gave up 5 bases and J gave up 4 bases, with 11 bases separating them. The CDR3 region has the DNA TGTGCCAGCAGCCCCAGCGGAAGCACCGGGGAGCTGTTTTTT. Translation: CASSPSGSTGELFF.

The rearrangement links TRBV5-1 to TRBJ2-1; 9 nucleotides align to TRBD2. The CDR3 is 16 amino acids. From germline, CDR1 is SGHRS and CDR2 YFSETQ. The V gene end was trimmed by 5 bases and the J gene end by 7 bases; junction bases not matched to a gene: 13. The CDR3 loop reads CASRPRPSGNWNEQFF. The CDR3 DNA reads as TGCGCCAGCAGACCCCGCCCTAGCGGGAATTGGAATGAGCAGTTCTTC. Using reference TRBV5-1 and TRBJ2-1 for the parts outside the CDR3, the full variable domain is KAGVTQTPRYLIKTRGQQVTLSCSPISGHRSVSWYQQTPGQGLQFLFEYFSETQRNKGNFPGRFSGRQFSNSRSEMNVSTLELGDSALYLCASRPRPSGNWNEQFFGPGTRLTVL.

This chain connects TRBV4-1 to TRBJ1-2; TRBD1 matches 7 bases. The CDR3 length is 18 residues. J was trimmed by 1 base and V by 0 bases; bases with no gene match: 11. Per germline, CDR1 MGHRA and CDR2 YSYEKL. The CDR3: CASSQDLRGTGVNYGYTF. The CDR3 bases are TGCGCCAGCAGCCAAGATCTTAGGGGAACAGGGGTTAACTATGGCTACACCTTC.

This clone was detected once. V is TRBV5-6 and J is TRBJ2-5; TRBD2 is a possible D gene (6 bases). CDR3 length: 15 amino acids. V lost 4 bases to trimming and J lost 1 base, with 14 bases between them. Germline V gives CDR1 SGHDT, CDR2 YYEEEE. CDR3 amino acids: CASSPPGRGQETQYF. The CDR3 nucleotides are TGTGCCAGCAGCCCCCCGGGGCGGGGCCAAGAGACCCAGTACTTC.

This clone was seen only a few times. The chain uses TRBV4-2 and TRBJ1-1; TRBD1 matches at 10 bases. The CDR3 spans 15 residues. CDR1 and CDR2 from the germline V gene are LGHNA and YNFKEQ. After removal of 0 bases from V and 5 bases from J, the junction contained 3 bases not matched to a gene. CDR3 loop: CASSQEGQGRTEAFF. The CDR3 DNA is TGTGCCAGCAGCCAAGAGGGACAGGGGAGGACTGAAGCTTTCTTT.

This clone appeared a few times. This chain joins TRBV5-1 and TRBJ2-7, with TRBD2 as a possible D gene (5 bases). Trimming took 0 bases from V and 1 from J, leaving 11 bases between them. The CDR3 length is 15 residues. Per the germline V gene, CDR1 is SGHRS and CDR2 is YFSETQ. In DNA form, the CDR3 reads TGCGCCAGCAGCTTGGCGGGGAAAGGGTCCTACGAGCAGTACTTC. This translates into CASSLAGKGSYEQYF.

CDR3 DNA sequence: TGTGCCAGCGGGGGACTAGCGGGGAACACCGGGGAGCTGTTTTTT. As protein: CASGGLAGNTGELFF. The chain couples TRBV7-3 to TRBJ2-2; 12 bases line up with TRBD2. This CDR3 is built from 15 residues. The J segment lost 1 base and the V segment lost 8 bases, leaving 2 bases of the junction unmatched. Germline values: CDR1 SGHTA, CDR2 FQGTGA.

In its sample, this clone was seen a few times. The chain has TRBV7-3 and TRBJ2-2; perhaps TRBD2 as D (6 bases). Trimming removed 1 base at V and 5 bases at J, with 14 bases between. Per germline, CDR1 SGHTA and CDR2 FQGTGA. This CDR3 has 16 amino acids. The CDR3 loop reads CASSLRMGEATGELFF. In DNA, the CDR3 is TGTGCCAGCAGCTTAAGGATGGGGGAGGCGACCGGGGAGCTGTTTTTT.

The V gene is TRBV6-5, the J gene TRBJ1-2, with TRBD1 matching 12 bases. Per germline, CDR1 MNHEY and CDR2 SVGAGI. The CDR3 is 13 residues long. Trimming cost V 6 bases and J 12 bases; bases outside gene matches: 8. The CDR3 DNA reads TGTGCCAGCAGGGGACAGGGGGCATTGGGCGACACCTTC. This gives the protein CASRGQGALGDTF.

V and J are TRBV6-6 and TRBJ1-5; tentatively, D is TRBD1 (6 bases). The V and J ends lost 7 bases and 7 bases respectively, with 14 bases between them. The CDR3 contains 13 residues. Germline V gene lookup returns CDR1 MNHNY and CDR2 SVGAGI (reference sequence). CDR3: CASTSRGGQPQHF. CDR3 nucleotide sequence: TGTGCCAGCACCTCCCGGGGGGGCCAGCCCCAGCATTTT.

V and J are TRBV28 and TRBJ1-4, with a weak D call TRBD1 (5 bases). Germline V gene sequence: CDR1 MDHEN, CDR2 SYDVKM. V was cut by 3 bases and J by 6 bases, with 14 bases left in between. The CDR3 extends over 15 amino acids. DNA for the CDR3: TGTGCCAGCAGTTTTCGGGGGGAAGTTTATGAAAAACTGTTTTTT. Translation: CASSFRGEVYEKLFF. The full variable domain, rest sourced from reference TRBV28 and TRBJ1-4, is DVKVTQSSRYLVKRTGEKVFLECVQDMDHENMFWYRQDPGLGLRLIYFSYDVKMKEKGDIPEGYSVSREKKERFSLILESASTNQTSMYLCASSFRGEVYEKLFFGSGTQLSVL.

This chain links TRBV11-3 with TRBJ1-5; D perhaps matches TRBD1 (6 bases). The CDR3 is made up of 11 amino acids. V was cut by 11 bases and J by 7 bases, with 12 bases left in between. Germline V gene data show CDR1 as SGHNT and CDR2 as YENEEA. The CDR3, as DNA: TGTGCCGGTTACAGGGAACAGCCCCAGCATTTT. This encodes CAGYREQPQHF.

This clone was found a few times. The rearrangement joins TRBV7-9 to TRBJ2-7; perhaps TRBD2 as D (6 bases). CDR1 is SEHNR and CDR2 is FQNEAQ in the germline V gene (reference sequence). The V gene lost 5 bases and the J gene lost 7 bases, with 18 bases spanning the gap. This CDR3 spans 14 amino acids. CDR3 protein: CASSPREPFWEQYF. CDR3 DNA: TGTGCCAGCAGCCCCCGGGAGCCCTTTTGGGAGCAGTACTTC.

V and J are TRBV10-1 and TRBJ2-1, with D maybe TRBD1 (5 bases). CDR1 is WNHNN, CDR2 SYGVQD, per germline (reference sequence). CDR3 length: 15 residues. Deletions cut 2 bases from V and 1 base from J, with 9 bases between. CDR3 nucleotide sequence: TGCGCCAGCAGTGAGGCCAAGGGGTCCTACAATGAGCAGTTCTTC. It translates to CASSEAKGSYNEQFF.

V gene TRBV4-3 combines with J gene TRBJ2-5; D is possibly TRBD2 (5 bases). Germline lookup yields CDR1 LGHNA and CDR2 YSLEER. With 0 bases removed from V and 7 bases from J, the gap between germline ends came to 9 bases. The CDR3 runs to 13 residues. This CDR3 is CASSQEAAGTQYF. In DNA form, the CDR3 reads TGCGCCAGCAGCCAAGAAGCCGCGGGGACCCAGTACTTC.

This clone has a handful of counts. For the CDR3, the DNA is TGTGCCAGTAGTATAGTCGGCTATGGCTACACCTTC. Its protein is CASSIVGYGYTF. The chain has TRBV19 and TRBJ1-2, with D unresolved. The CDR3 spans 12 residues. Germline loops: CDR1 LNHDA, CDR2 SQIVND (reference sequence). V lost 1 base and J lost 4, with 4 bases in between.

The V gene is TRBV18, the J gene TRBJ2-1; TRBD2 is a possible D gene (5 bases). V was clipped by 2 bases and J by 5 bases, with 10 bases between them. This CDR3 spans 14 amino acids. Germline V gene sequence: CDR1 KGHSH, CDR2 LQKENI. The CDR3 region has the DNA TGTGCCAGCTCACCATCACCCGGGAACAATGAGCAGTTCTTC. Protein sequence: CASSPSPGNNEQFF.

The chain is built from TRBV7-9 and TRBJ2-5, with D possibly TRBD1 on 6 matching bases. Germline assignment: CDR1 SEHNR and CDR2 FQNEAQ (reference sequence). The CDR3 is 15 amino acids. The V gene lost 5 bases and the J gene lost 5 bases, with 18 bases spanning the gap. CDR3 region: CASSGWGLAGETQYF. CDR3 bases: TGTGCCAGCAGCGGGTGGGGGCTAGCTGGGGAGACCCAGTACTTC.

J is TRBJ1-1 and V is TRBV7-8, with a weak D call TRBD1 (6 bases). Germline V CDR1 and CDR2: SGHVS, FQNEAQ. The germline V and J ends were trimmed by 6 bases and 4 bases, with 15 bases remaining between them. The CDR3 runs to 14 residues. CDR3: CASSQEAGVTEAFF. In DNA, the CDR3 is TGTGCCAGCAGTCAGGAGGCAGGGGTCACTGAAGCTTTCTTT. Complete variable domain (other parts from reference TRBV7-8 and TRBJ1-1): GAGVSQSPRYKVAKRGQDVALRCDPISGHVSLFWYQQALGQGPEFLTYFQNEAQLDKSGLPSDRFFAERPEGSVSTLKIQRTQQEDSAVYLCASSQEAGVTEAFFGQGTRLTVV.

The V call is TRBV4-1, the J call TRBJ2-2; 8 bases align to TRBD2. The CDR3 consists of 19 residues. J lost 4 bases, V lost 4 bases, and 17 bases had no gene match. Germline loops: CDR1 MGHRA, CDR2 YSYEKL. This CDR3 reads CASSRPPPGGRAGTGELFF. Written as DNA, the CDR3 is TGCGCCAGCAGCCGCCCACCCCCGGGGGGGAGGGCGGGCACCGGGGAGCTGTTTTTT.

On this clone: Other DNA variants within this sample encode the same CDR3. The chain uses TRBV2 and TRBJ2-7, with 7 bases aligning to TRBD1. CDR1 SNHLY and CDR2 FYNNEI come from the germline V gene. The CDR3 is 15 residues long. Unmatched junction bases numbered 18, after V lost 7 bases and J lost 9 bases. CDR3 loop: CASIPGAGGSQGQYF. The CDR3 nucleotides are TGTGCCAGCATCCCCGGAGCAGGGGGAAGCCAGGGGCAGTACTTC.